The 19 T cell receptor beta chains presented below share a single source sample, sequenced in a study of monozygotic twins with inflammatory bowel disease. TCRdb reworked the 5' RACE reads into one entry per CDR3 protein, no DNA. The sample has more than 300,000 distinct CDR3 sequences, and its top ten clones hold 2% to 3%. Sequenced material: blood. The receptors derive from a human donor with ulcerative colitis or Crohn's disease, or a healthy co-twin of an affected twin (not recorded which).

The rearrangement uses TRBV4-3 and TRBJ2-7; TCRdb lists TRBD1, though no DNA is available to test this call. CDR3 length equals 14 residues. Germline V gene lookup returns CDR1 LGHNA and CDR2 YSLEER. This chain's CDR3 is CASSQRGDGYEQYF.

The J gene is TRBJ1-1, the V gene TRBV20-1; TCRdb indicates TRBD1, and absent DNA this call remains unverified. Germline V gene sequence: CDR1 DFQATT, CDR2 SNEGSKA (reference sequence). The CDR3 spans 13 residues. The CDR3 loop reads CSAGEPGNTEAFF.

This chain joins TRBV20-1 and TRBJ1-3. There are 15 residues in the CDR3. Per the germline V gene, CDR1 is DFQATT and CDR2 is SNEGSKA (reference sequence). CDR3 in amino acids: CSAPFLGEWGNTIYF.

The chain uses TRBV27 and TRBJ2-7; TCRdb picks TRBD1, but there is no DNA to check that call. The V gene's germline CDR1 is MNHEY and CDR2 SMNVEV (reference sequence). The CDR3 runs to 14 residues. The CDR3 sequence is CASSLATGAHEQYF.

The chain's CDR3 is CASNSREHVMVNTEAFF. The chain links TRBV5-6 to TRBJ1-1; TCRdb names TRBD1, which stays unverified in the absence of DNA. Germline V gene sequence: CDR1 SGHDT, CDR2 YYEEEE. This CDR3 has 17 amino acids.

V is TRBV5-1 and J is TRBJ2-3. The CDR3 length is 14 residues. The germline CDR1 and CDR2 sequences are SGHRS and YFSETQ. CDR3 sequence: CASSLDASTDTQYF.

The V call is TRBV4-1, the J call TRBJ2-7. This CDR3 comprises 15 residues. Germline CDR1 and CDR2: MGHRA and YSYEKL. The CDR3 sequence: CASSQVMTLQNEQYF.

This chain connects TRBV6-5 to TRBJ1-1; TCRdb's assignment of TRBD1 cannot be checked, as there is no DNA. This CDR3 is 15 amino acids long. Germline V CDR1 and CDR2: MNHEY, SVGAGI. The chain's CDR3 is CASSLYSRANTEAFF.

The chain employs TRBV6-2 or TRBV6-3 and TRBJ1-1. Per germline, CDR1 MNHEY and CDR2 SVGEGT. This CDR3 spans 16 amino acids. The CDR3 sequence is CASSYPHMELNTEAFF.

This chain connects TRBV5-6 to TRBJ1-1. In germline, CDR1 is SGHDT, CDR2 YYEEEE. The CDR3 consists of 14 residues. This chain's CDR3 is CASSNTPHNAEAFF.

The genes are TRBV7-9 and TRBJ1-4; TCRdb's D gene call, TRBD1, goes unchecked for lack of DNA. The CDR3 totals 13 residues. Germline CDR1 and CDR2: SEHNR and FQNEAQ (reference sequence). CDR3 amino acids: CASSPDRTEKLFF.

CDR3 residues: CASSQEPGVNYNEQFF. This rearrangement joins TRBV4-2 to TRBJ2-1; TCRdb selects TRBD1, and the lack of DNA leaves this call unchecked. Germline V lookup: CDR1 LGHNA, CDR2 YNFKEQ. This CDR3 comprises 16 residues.

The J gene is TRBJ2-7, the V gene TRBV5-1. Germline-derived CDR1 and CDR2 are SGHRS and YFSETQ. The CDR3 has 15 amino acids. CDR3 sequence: CASSLASDGSYEQYF.

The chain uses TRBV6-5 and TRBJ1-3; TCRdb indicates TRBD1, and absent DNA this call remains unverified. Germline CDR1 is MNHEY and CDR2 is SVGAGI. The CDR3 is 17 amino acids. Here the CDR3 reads CASSYNVGTASGNTIYF.

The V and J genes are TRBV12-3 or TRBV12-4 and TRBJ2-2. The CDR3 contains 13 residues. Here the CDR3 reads CASSFLLSGELFF.

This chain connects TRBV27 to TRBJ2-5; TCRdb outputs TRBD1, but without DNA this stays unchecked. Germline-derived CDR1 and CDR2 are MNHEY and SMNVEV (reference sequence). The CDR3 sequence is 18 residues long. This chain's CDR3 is CASSPPGAGVRGRETQYF.

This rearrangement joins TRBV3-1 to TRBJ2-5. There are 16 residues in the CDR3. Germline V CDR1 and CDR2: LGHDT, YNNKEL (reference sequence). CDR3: CASSHTQTRVQETQYF.

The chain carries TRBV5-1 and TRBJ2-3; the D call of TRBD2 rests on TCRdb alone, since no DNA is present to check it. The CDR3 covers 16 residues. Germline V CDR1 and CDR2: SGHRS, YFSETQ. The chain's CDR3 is CASSPLRPAFVDTQYF.

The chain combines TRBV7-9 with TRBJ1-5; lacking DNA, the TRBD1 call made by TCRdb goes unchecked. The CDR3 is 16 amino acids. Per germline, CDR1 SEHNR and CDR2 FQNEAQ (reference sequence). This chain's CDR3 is CASSQGSRDSYQPQHF.